A selection of T cell receptor beta chains follows, all from one sample in a study of cytomegalovirus exposure and HLA in healthy donors. The data were produced by immunoSEQ multiplex PCR, yet TCRdb's version contains in-frame clones alone and is incomplete. The sample has 99,000 or so clones, 69% seen once; the top ten hold roughly 3.2%. Sample: PBMCs. Source of these receptors: a man aged 30 to 39 in good health and CMV-seronegative. The CDR3 runs from the conserved cysteine through the conserved F or W.

TRBV7-2	TRBJ2-2	14	CASSLAGLSGELFF
TRBV6-5	TRBJ2-1	15	CASRTDRGIYNEQFF
TRBV5-5	TRBJ1-5	15	CASSLMVGGGQPQHF
TRBV5-4	TRBJ2-2	17	CASSLAKTGGNTGELFF
TRBV13	TRBJ2-7	13	CASTGGAAYEQYF
TRBV7-3	TRBJ2-1	14	CASSSASGAMRQFF
TRBV28	TRBJ2-7	13	CASRLAGVSEQYF
TRBV5-4	TRBJ1-2	14	CASTVRRGASGYTF
TRBV28	TRBJ1-3	15	CASRGGASSGNTIYF
TRBV6-6	TRBJ1-1	14	CASRGPGTGAEAFF
TRBV5-4	TRBJ2-5	15	CASSLVGTTQETQYF
TRBV11-3	TRBJ2-7	15	CASSLGAGGSYEQYF
TRBV10-3	TRBJ1-4	13	CAIGTEGREKLFF
TRBV25-1	TRBJ1-1	15	CASSDHGQAATEAFF
TRBV19	TRBJ2-6	17	CASSGGVGNSGANGLTF
TRBV6-1	TRBJ2-7	17	CASSEAIWGGFSNGQYF
TRBV7-8	TRBJ1-2	15	CASSLVSTDNYGYTF
TRBV7-8	TRBJ2-1	15	CASSHPPSGSNEQFF
TRBV5-1	TRBJ2-7	14	CASSLAAGTYEQYF
TRBV5-1	TRBJ1-5	14	CASSLTPGNQPQHF
TRBV28	TRBJ1-4	15	CASSSRTGNYEKLFF
TRBV11-3	TRBJ2-3	16	CASSLAGGGLTDTQYF
TRBV18	TRBJ2-2	16	CASSPATSDDTGELFF
TRBV4-2	TRBJ2-2	18	CASSQRSATGGDDGELFF
TRBV27	TRBJ2-1	17	CASSPDPRRSSYNEQFF
TRBV5-1	TRBJ1-5	15	CASSLGPGERQPQHF
TRBV7-5	TRBJ2-3	18	CARSPWVGRETRTDTQYF
TRBV11-1	TRBJ1-1	17	CASSHGQGLGVNTEAFF
TRBV19	TRBJ1-1	13	CASSKKGVTEAFF
TRBV11-2	TRBJ2-7	14	CASSYYTSSYEQYF
TRBV7-6	TRBJ2-7	16	CASSLGLAGVSSEQYF
TRBV13	TRBJ2-7	16	CASSLGWASGAYEQYF
TRBV30	TRBJ2-7	16	CAWRKRGGTGPYEQYF
TRBV19	TRBJ2-1	15	CASSETSGRWSEQFF
TRBV5-1	TRBJ1-1	13	CASSLGADTEAFF
TRBV20-1	TRBJ2-5	11	CSSREGETQYF
TRBV19	TRBJ1-2	15	CASRPDWTGYYGYTF
TRBV14	TRBJ2-3	15	CASSQDTGGPDTQYF
TRBV9	TRBJ1-4	14	CASSATGVGEKLFF
TRBV20-1	TRBJ2-7	10	CSATSYEQYF
TRBV2	TRBJ1-2	15	CASSEGQAAYYGYTF
TRBV19	TRBJ2-5	14	CASSIFGGQETQYF
TRBV6-1	TRBJ2-2	15	CASSVISLGTGELFF
TRBV6-6	TRBJ2-7	15	CASSFIAAVGYEQYF
TRBV18	TRBJ1-1	15	CASSPSDRVNTEAFF
TRBV7-2	TRBJ2-3	13	CASSLTLADTQYF
TRBV27	TRBJ1-2	14	CASSLTGDNYGYTF
TRBV5-1	TRBJ1-2	18	CASSLDGTLVSISYGYTF